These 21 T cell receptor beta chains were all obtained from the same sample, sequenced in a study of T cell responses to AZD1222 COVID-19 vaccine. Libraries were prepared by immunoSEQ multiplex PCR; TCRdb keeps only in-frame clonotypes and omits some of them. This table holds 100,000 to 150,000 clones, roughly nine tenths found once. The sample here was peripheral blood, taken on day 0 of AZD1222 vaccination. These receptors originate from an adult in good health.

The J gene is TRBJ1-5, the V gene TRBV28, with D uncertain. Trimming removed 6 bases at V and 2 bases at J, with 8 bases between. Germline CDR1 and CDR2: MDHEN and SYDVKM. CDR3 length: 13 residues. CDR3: CASSPGGNQPQHF. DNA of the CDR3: TGTGCCAGCAGCCCGGGAGGCAATCAGCCCCAGCATTTT.

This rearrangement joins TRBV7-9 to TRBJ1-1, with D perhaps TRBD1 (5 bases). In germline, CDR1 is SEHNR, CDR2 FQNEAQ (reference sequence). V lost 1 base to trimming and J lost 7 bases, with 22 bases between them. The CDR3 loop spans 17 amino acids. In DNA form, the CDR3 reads TGTGCCAGCAGCTTAGTTAGCATAGGGAACTCGGGACGTGAAGCTTTCTTT. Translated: CASSLVSIGNSGREAFF.

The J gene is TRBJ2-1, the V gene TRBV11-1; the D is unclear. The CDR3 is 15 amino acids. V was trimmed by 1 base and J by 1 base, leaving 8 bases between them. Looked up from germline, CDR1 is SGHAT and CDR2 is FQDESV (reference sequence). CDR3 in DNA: TGTGCCAGCAGCTTAGAAGGCGGATCCTACAATGAGCAGTTCTTC. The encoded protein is CASSLEGGSYNEQFF. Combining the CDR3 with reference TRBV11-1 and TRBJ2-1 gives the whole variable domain EAEVAQSPRYKITEKSQAVAFWCDPISGHATLYWYRQILGQGPELLVQFQDESVVDDSQLPKDRFSAERLKGVDSTLKIQPAELGDSAMYLCASSLEGGSYNEQFFGPGTRLTVL.

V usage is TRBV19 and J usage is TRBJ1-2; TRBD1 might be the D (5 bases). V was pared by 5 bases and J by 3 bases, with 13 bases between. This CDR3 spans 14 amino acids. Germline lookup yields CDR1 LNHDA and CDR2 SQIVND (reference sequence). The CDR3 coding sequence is TGTGCCAGTAGTGCCCCGGGACTGCACTATGGCTACACCTTC. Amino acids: CASSAPGLHYGYTF.

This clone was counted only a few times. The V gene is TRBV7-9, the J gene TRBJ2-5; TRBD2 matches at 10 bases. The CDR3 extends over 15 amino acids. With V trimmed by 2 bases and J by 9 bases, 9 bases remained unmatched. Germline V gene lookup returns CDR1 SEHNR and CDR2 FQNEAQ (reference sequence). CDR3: CASSLRTSGLGAQYF. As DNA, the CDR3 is TGTGCCAGCAGCTTAAGGACTAGCGGCCTGGGGGCCCAGTACTTC.

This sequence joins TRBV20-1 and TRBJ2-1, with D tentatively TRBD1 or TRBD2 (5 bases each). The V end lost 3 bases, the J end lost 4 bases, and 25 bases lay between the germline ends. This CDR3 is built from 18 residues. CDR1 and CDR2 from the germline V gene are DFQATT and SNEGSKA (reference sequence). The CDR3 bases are TGCAGTGCTAGTCGGGTTCGGGACCCCGGAACTCCTTACAATGAGCAGTTCTTC. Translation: CSASRVRDPGTPYNEQFF.

The CDR3 DNA is TGTGCCAGCAGCCAAGTTTCGGCACAGTTGGATTCACCCCTCCACTTT. Residues: CASSQVSAQLDSPLHF. The gene calls are TRBV4-2 and TRBJ1-6; D is unclear. V was cut by 1 base and J by 8 bases, with 15 bases left in between. Germline values: CDR1 LGHNA, CDR2 YNFKEQ. CDR3 length: 16 amino acids.

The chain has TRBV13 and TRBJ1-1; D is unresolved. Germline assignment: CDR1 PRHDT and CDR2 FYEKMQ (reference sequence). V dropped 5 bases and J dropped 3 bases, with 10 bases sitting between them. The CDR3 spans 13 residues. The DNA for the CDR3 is TGTGCCAGCAGCCCGAACCCTTACACTGAAGCTTTCTTT. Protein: CASSPNPYTEAFF.

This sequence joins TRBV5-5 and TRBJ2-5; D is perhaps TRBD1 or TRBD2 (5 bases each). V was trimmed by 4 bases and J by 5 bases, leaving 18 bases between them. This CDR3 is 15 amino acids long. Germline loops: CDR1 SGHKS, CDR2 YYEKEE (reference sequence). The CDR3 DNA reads TGTGCCAGCAGCCGGGGCAATGGCCTCGGTGAGACCCAGTACTTC. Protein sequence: CASSRGNGLGETQYF.

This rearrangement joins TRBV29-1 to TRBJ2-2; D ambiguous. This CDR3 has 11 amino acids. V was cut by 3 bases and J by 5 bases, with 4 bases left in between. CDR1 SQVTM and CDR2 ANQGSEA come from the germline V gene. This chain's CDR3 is CSVEITGELFF. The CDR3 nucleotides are TGCAGCGTTGAGATTACCGGGGAGCTGTTTTTT.

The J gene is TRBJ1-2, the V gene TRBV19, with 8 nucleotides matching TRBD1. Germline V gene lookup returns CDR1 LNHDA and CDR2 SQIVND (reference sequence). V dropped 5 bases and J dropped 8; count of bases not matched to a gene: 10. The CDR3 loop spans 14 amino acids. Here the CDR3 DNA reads TGTGCCAGTAGTCCAGCTGCGACAGGGGACGGCTACACCTTC. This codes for CASSPAATGDGYTF.

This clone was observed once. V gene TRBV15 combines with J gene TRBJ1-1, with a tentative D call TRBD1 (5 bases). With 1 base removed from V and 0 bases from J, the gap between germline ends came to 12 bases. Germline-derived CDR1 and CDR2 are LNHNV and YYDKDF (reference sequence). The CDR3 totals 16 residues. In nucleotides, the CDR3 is TGTGCCACCAGCAGAGGGGACGGCCTGATGAACACTGAAGCTTTCTTT. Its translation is CATSRGDGLMNTEAFF.

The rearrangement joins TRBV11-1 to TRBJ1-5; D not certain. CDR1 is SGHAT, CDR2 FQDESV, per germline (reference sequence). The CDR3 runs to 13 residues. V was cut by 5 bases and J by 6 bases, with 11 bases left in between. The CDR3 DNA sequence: TGTGCCAGCAGCCCACAATTGGGTCAGCCCCAGCATTTT. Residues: CASSPQLGQPQHF.

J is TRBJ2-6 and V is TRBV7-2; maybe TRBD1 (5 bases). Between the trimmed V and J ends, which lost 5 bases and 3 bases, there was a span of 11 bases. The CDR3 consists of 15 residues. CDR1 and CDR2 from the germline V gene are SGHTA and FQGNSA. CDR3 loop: CASSQQGFGANVLTF. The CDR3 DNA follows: TGTGCCAGCAGCCAGCAGGGATTTGGGGCCAACGTCCTGACTTTC.

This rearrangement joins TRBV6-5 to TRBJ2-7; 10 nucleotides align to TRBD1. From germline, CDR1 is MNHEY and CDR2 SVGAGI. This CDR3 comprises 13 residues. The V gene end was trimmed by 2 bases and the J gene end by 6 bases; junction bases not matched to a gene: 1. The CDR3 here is CASSYGTGAEQYF. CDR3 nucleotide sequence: TGTGCCAGCAGTTACGGGACAGGGGCCGAGCAGTACTTC.

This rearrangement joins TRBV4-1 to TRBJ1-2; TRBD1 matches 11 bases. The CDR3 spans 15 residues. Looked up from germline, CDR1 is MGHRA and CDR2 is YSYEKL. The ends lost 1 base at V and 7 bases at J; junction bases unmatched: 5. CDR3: CASSQAGQGAGGYTF. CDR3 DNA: TGCGCCAGCAGCCAAGCCGGACAGGGGGCTGGTGGCTACACCTTC.

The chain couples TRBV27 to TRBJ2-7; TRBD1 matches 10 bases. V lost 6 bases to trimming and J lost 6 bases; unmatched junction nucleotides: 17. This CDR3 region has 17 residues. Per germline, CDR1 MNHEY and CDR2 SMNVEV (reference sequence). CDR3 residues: CASSTGPAGTGAFEQYF. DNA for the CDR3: TGTGCCAGCAGCACCGGGCCGGCGGGGACAGGGGCGTTCGAGCAGTACTTC.

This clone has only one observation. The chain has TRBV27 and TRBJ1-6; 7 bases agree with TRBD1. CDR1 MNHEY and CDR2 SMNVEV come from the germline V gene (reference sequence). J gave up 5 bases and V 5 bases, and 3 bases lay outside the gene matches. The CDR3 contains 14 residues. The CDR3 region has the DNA TGTGCCAGCAGTGGGGGACAGCATAATTCACCCCTCCACTTT. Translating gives CASSGGQHNSPLHF.

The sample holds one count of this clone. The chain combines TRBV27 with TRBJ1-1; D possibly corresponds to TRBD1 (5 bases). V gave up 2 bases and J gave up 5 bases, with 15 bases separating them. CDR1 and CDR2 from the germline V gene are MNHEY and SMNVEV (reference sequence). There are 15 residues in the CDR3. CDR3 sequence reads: CASSLVARGRTEAFF. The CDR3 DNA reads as TGTGCCAGCAGTTTAGTTGCGAGGGGCCGGACTGAAGCTTTCTTT.

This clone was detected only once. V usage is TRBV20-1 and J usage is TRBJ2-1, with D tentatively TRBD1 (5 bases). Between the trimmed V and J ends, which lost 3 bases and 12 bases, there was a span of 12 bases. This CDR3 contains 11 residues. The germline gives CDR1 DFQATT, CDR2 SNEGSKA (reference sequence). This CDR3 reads CSASWGGGQFF. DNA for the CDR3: TGCAGTGCTAGTTGGGGCGGCGGGCAGTTCTTC.

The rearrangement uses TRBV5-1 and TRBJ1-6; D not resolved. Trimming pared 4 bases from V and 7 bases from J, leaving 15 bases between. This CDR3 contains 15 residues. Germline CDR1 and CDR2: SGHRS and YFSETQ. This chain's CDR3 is CASSGDPGGNSPLHF. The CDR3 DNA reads TGCGCCAGCAGCGGCGATCCGGGAGGAAATTCACCCCTCCACTTT. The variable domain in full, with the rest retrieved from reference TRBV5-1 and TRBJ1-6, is KAGVTQTPRYLIKTRGQQVTLSCSPISGHRSVSWYQQTPGQGLQFLFEYFSETQRNKGNFPGRFSGRQFSNSRSEMNVSTLELGDSALYLCASSGDPGGNSPLHFGNGTRLTVT.